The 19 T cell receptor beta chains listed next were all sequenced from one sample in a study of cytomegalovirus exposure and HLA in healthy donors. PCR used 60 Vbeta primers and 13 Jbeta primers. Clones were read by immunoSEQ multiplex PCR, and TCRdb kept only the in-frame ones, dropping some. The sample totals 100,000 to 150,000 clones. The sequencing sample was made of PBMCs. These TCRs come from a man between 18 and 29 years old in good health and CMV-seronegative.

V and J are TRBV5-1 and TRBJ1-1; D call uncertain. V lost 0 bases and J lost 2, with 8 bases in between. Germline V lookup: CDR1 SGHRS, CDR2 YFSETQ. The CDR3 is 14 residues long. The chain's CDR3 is CASSLVASNTEAFF. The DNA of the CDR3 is TGCGCCAGCAGCTTGGTGGCCAGTAACACTGAAGCTTTCTTT.

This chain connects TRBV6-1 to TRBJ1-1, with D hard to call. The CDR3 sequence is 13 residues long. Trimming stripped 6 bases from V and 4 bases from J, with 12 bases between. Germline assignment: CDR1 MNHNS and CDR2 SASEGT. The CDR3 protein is CASRLEGFTEAFF. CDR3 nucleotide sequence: TGTGCCAGCAGGTTGGAGGGTTTCACTGAAGCTTTCTTT.

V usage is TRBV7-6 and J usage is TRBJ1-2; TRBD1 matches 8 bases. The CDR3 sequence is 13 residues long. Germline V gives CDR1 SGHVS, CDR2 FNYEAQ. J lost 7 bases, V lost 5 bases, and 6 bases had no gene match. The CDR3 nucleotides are TGTGCCAGCAGCCCAGGGGGCGATGGTGGCTACACCTTC. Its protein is CASSPGGDGGYTF.

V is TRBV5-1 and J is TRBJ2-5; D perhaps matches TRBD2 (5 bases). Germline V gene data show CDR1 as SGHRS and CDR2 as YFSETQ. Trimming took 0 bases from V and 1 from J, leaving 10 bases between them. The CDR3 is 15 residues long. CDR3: CASSLEPGFQETQYF. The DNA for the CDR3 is TGCGCCAGCAGCTTGGAACCGGGGTTCCAAGAGACCCAGTACTTC.

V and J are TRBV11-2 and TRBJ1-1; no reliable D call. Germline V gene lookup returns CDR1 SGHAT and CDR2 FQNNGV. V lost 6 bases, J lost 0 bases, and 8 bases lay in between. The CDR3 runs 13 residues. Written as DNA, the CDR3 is TGTGCCAGCAGATACTCATTGAACACTGAAGCTTTCTTT. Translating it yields CASRYSLNTEAFF.

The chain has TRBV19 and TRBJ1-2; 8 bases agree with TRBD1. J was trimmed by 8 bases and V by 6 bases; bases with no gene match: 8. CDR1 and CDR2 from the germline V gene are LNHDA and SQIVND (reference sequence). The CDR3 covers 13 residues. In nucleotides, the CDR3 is TGTGCCAGTAGGGACAGGGCCATCGAGGGCTACACCTTC. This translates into CASRDRAIEGYTF. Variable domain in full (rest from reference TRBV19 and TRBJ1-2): DGGITQSPKYLFRKEGQNVTLSCEQNLNHDAMYWYRQDPGQGLRLIYYSQIVNDFQKGDIAEGYSVSREKKESFPLTVTSAQKNPTAFYLCASRDRAIEGYTFGSGTRLTVV.

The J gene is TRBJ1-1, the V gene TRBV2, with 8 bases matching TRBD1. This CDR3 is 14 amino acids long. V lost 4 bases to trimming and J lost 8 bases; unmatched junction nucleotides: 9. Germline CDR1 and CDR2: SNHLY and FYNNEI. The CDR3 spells CASSVQGAALEAFF. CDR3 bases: TGTGCCAGCAGTGTTCAGGGGGCCGCCTTAGAAGCTTTCTTT.

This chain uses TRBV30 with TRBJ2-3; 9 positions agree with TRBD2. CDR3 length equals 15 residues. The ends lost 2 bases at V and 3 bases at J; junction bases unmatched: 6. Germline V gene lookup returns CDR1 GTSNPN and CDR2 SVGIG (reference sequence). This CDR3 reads CAWSSLAGITDTQYF. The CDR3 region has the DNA TGTGCCTGGAGTTCCCTAGCGGGAATTACAGATACGCAGTATTTT.

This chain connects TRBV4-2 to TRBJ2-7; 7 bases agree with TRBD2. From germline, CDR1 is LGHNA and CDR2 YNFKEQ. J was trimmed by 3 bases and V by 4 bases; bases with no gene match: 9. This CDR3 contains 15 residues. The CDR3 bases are TGTGCCAGCAGCCGAGGACTAGTTAATATCTACGAGCAGTACTTC. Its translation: CASSRGLVNIYEQYF.

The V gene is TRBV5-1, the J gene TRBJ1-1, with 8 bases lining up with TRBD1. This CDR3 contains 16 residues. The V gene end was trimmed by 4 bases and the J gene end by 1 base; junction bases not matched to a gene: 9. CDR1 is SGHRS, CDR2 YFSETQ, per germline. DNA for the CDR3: TGCGCCAGCAGCCCCCGGGACAGGCGATCGAACACTGAAGCTTTCTTT. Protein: CASSPRDRRSNTEAFF.

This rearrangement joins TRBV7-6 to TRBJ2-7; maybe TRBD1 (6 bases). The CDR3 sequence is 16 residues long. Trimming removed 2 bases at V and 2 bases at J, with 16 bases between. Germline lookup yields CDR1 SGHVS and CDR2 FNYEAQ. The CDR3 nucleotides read TGTGCCAGCAGCTTAATGGGGGCTAGGATCCCCTACGAGCAGTACTTC. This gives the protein CASSLMGARIPYEQYF. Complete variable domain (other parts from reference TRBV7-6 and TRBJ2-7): GAGVSQSPRYKVTKRGQDVALRCDPISGHVSLYWYRQALGQGPEFLTYFNYEAQQDKSGLPNDRFSAERPEGSISTLTIQRTEQRDSAMYRCASSLMGARIPYEQYFGPGTRLTVT.

The CDR3 bases are TGCGCCAGCAGCAGCGGACAGGGGGCTGGAAACACCATATATTTT. Encoded protein: CASSSGQGAGNTIYF. The chain is built from TRBV5-1 and TRBJ1-3; 10 bases map to TRBD1. Unmatched junction bases numbered 3, after V lost 4 bases and J lost 2 bases. The CDR3 is 15 residues long. Per germline, CDR1 SGHRS and CDR2 YFSETQ.

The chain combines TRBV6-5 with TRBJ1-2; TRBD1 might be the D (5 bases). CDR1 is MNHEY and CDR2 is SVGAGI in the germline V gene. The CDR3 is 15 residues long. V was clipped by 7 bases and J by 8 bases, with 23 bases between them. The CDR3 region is CASTNSLAGESGYTF. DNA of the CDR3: TGTGCCAGCACCAATTCCCTGGCGGGGGAGTCAGGCTACACCTTC.

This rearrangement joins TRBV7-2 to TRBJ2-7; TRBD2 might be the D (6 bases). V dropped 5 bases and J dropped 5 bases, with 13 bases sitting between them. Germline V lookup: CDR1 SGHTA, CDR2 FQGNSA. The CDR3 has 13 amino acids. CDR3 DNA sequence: TGTGCCAGCAGCCGCCCCAGGGAGGACGAGCAGTACTTC. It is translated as CASSRPREDEQYF. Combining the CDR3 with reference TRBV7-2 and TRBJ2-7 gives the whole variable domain GAGVSQSPSNKVTEKGKDVELRCDPISGHTALYWYRQSLGQGLEFLIYFQGNSAPDKSGLPSDRFSAERTGGSVSTLTIQRTQQEDSAVYLCASSRPREDEQYFGPGTRLTVT.

The CDR3 loop is CASSSPSSGNSNTQYF. Written as DNA, the CDR3 is TGTGCCAGCAGCTCCCCGTCTAGCGGGAATTCTAATACGCAGTATTTT. The V call is TRBV5-4, the J call TRBJ2-3; 9 bases line up with TRBD2. Germline V gene lookup returns CDR1 SGHNT and CDR2 YYREEE (reference sequence). The ends lost 3 bases at V and 7 bases at J; junction bases unmatched: 12. The CDR3 covers 16 residues.

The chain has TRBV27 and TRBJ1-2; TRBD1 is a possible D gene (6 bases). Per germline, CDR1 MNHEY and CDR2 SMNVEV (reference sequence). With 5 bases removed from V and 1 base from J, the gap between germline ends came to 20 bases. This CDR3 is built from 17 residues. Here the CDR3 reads CASSVDRRGAFNYGYTF. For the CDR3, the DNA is TGTGCCAGCAGTGTAGATAGGCGGGGGGCTTTTAACTATGGCTACACCTTC.

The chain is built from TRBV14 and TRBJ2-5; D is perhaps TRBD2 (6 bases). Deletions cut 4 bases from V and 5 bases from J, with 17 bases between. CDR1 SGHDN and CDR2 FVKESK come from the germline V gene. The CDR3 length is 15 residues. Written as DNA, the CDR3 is TGTGCCAGCAGCCGCTTACAAGGAGGGTCGGAGACCCAGTACTTC. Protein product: CASSRLQGGSETQYF.

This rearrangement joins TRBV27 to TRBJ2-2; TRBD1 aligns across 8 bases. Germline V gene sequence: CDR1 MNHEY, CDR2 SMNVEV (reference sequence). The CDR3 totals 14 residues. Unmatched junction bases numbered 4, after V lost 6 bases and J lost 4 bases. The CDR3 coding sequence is TGTGCCAGCAGCTTGGACAGGGCCACCGGGGAGCTGTTTTTT. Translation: CASSLDRATGELFF.

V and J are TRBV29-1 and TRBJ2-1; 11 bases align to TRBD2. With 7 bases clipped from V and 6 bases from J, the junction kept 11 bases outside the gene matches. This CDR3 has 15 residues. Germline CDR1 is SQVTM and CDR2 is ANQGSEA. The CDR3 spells CSAEPGLAARNEQFF. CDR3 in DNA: TGCAGCGCCGAACCGGGACTAGCGGCGCGCAATGAGCAGTTCTTC.